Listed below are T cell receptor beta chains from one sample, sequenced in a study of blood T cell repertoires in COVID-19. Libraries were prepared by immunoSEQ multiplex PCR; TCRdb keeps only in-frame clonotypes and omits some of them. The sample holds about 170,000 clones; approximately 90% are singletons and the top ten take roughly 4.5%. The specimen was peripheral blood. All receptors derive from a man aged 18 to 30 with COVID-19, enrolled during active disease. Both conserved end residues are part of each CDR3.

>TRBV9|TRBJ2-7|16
CASSGASGTPLYEQYF
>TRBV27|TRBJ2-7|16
CASSSRLAGGPGEQYF
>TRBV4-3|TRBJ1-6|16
CASSQEPGFGNSPLHF
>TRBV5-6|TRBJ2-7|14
CASSSGLAIYEQYF
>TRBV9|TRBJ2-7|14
CASSPRDRGYEQYF
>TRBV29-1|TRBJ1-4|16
CSAIGGQGAANEKLFF
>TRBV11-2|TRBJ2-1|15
CASSLDPLANNEQFF
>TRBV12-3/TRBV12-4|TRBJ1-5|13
CASSQDSNQPQHF
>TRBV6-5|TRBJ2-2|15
CASSFGLAGVGELFF
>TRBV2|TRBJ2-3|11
CATVRESSQYF
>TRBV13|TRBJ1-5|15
CASSSGTGSNQPQHF
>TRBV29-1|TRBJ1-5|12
CSVGDNHQPQHF
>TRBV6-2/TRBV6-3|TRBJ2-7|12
CASSLSSYEQYF
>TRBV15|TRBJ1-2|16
CATSTSGQPRNYGYTF
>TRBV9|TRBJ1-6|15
CASSLEQGNNSPLHF
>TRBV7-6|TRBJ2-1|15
CASSHGLAVGNEQFF
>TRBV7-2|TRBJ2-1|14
CASSPGTSANEQFF
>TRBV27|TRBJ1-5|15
CASRSGTGGDQPQHF
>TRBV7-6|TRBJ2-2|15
CASSLGGRAKEELFF
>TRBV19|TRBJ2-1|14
CASSPLAGYNEQFF
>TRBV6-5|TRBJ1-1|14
CASSYPGGNTEAFF
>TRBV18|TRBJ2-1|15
CASSPLISGANEQFF
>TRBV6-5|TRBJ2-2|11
CASGPVGELFF
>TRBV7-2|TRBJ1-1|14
CASRGDRGRTEAFF
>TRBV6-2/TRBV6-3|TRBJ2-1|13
CASSPGAYNEQFF
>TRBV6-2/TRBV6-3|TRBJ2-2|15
CASSYGTIYTGELFF
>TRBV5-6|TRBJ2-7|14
CASSSDTLSYEQYF
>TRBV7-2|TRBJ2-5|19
CASSSGWGFSGRILETQYF
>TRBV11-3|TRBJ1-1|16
CASSPGGTARYGEAFF
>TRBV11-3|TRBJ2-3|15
CASRGTSGITDTQYF
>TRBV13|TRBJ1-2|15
CASSSSEDRTYGYTF
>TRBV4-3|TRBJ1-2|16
CASSQGRGRLVIGYTF
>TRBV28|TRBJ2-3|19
CASSPVVNAEGVAIDTQYF
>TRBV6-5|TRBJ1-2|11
CALMQGDGYTF
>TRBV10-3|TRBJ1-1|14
CANRDRGPNTEAFF
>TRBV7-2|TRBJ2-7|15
CASSLDSGSPYEQYF
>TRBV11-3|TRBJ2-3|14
CASSLRQGTDTQYF
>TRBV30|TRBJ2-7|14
CAWGPPGQHYEQYF
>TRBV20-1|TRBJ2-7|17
CSASFFAEAGGFGEQYF
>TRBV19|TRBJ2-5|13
CASIRGPGETQYF
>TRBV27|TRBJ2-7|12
CASRKSSYEQYF
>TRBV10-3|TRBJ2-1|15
CAIRAGRQGNNEQFF
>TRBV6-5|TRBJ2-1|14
CASHPKRPYNEQFF
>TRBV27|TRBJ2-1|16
CASSTAGTGGHNEQFF
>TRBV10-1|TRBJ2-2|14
CASSEAGEDGELFF
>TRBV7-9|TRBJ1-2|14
CASSRGQPLTDYTF
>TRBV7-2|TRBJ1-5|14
CASSLAGGLEPQHF
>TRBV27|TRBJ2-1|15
CASSVRLAAYNEQFF
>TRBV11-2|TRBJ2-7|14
CASSLDPVPYEQYF
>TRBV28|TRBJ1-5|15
CASSLRGNDNQPQHF
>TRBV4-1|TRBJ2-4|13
CASSHGQGNIQYF
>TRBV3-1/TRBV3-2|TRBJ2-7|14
CASSQALSSYEQYF
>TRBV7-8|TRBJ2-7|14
CASSLATTSYEQYF
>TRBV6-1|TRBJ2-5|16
CASSEALWGGGETQYF
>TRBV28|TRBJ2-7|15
CASRPGQESSYEQYF